Below, 18 T cell receptor beta chains from the same sample are listed, as sequenced in a study of blood T cell repertoires in COVID-19. TCRdb's table, derived via immunoSEQ multiplex PCR, lists solely in-frame clones and lacks some. The table records 450,000 to 500,000 clones, roughly 87% of them present only once. The sequenced sample was PBMCs or T cells enriched from blood (not recorded which). These receptors all come from a woman aged 18-29 years who had recovered from COVID-19.

The chain is built from TRBV4-1 and TRBJ2-2, with 9 bases identical to TRBD1. Trimming at V came to 8 bases and at J to 2 bases, leaving 6 bases not matched to a gene. The length of the CDR3 is 15 residues. Germline CDR1 MGHRA, CDR2 YSYEKL. The CDR3 spells CASDRGGVNTGELFF. In nucleotides, the CDR3 is TGCGCCAGCGACAGGGGGGGGGTCAACACCGGGGAGCTGTTTTTT.

The chain joins TRBV5-6 to TRBJ1-2; 8 bases match TRBD1. Germline V gives CDR1 SGHDT, CDR2 YYEEEE. The junction had 10 bases not matched to a gene; V was cut back by 4 bases and J by 5 bases. This CDR3 is 15 amino acids long. The chain's CDR3 is CASSQAGQVFYGYTF. In nucleotides, the CDR3 is TGTGCCAGCAGCCAAGCGGGACAGGTCTTTTATGGCTACACCTTC.

For the CDR3, the DNA is TGTGCCAGCAGTTCCTCCCGGGACACCTCCTACAATGAGCAGTTCTTC. Translation gives CASSSSRDTSYNEQFF. The chain links TRBV27 to TRBJ2-1; possible D gene TRBD1, 6 bases. V dropped 4 bases and J dropped 0 bases, with 13 bases sitting between them. Germline values: CDR1 MNHEY, CDR2 SMNVEV (reference sequence). The CDR3 consists of 16 residues.

The table lists this clone with a few counts. The chain joins TRBV2 to TRBJ1-5; D is possibly TRBD1 (6 bases). This CDR3 is 12 amino acids long. V lost 4 bases and J 5 bases, leaving 6 bases between the germline ends. The V gene's germline CDR1 is SNHLY and CDR2 FYNNEI. As DNA, the CDR3 is TGTGCCAGCAGTGGGACAGATCAGCCCCAGCATTTT. Its protein is CASSGTDQPQHF.

The chain combines TRBV4-1 with TRBJ2-3; TRBD1 matches at 10 bases. Germline values: CDR1 MGHRA, CDR2 YSYEKL. This CDR3 spans 16 amino acids. After removal of 1 base from V and 3 bases from J, the junction contained 4 bases not matched to a gene. The DNA of the CDR3 is TGCGCCAGCAGCCAAGGGGGACAGGGGTTTACAGATACGCAGTATTTT. It specifies CASSQGGQGFTDTQYF.

The J gene is TRBJ2-3, the V gene TRBV5-1; TRBD2 is a possible D gene (6 bases). Trimming stripped 3 bases from V and 0 bases from J, with 14 bases between. Germline CDR1 and CDR2: SGHRS and YFSETQ. CDR3 length equals 16 residues. CDR3 sequence reads: CASSSGPGLSTDTQYF. For the CDR3, the DNA is TGCGCCAGCAGCTCGGGGCCGGGACTCAGCACAGATACGCAGTATTTT.

This chain links TRBV19 with TRBJ1-3, with 7 bases aligning to TRBD1. The germline V gene has CDR1 LNHDA and CDR2 SQIVND (reference sequence). The V gene end was trimmed by 7 bases and the J gene end by 0 bases; junction bases not matched to a gene: 6. The CDR3 spans 15 residues. The CDR3 DNA reads as TGTGCCAGTACCCCCGGGACAGTCTCTGGAAACACCATATATTTT. This sequence encodes CASTPGTVSGNTIYF.

In DNA form, the CDR3 reads TGTGCCAGCAGCTCCGGACAGGGAAATACTGAAGCTTTCTTT. Protein sequence: CASSSGQGNTEAFF. The V and J genes are TRBV7-9 and TRBJ1-1; 8 nucleotides match TRBD1. V lost 4 bases, J lost 5 bases, and 6 bases stayed unmatched. This CDR3 comprises 14 residues. From germline, CDR1 is SEHNR and CDR2 FQNEAQ (reference sequence).

V is TRBV4-1 and J is TRBJ2-7, with a weak D call TRBD2 (5 bases). The CDR3 is 16 amino acids. V lost 0 bases to trimming and J lost 1 base, with 13 bases between them. Germline V gene data show CDR1 as MGHRA and CDR2 as YSYEKL. CDR3 nucleotide sequence: TGCGCCAGCAGCCAAGATCGGGCTAGCCGGTCCTACGAGCAGTACTTC. It codes for CASSQDRASRSYEQYF.

V gene TRBV3-1 (or the pseudogene TRBV3-2) combines with J gene TRBJ1-2; TRBD1 matches 8 bases. This CDR3 has 12 residues. V shed 10 bases, J shed 7 bases, and the junction held 8 bases outside the gene matches. CDR1 and CDR2 (germline): LGHDT, YNNKEL (reference sequence). The CDR3 region is CATETGGGGYTF. CDR3 sequence (DNA): TGTGCCACCGAAACAGGGGGTGGTGGCTACACCTTC.

Of note for this clone: Other DNA sequences in the same sample also yield this CDR3. The chain has TRBV5-1 and TRBJ2-6; perhaps TRBD2 as D (5 bases). Germline loops: CDR1 SGHRS, CDR2 YFSETQ. The CDR3 totals 16 residues. V lost 0 bases and J 0 bases, leaving 7 bases between the germline ends. CDR3 DNA sequence: TGCGCCAGCAGCTTGGACGGACTCTCTGGGGCCAACGTCCTGACTTTC. This gives the protein CASSLDGLSGANVLTF.

V usage is TRBV2 and J usage is TRBJ2-7; no firm D call. The germline V gene has CDR1 SNHLY and CDR2 FYNNEI. V was pared by 5 bases and J by 5 bases, with 7 bases between. CDR3 length equals 11 residues. The CDR3 sequence: CASSIADEQYF. DNA of the CDR3: TGTGCCAGCAGTATCGCGGACGAGCAGTACTTC.

V gene TRBV2 combines with J gene TRBJ2-7; 8 bases align to TRBD1. The length of the CDR3 is 17 residues. V lost 4 bases, J lost 9 bases, and 20 bases stayed unmatched. CDR1 SNHLY and CDR2 FYNNEI come from the germline V gene. In DNA, the CDR3 is TGTGCCAGCAGTGCATTCATGGACGACAGGGGTTTATTAGGGCAGTACTTC. This gives the protein CASSAFMDDRGLLGQYF.

The CDR3: CASSLNPTGAFF. The CDR3 coding sequence is TGTGCCAGCAGTTTGAATCCCACAGGAGCTTTCTTT. The chain couples TRBV12-3 or TRBV12-4 to TRBJ1-1; D might be TRBD1 (5 bases). V lost 3 bases to trimming and J lost 10 bases, with 12 bases between them. The CDR3 is 12 amino acids.

The V and J genes are TRBV25-1 and TRBJ2-1; D perhaps matches TRBD1 (5 bases). This CDR3 has 17 amino acids. V was shortened by 2 bases and J by 0 bases, with 14 bases between the two germline ends. The germline V gene has CDR1 MGHDK and CDR2 SYGVNS. As DNA, the CDR3 is TGTGCCAGCAGTGAAGGCCGTGACAGTTTCTCCTACAATGAGCAGTTCTTC. Encoded protein: CASSEGRDSFSYNEQFF.

This clone was seen once. The V call is TRBV6-5, the J call TRBJ2-2, with 8 bases aligning to TRBD2. This CDR3 has 15 residues. V was pared by 7 bases and J by 2 bases, with 6 bases of the junction left unmatched. CDR1 and CDR2 from the germline V gene are MNHEY and SVGAGI. This CDR3 is CASTRGGANTGELFF. The CDR3 DNA reads as TGTGCCAGCACCCGGGGGGGGGCCAACACCGGGGAGCTGTTTTTT.

The chain combines TRBV5-1 with TRBJ1-5, with a possible D match to TRBD1 (6 bases). CDR1 and CDR2 (germline): SGHRS, YFSETQ. V lost 3 bases and J 7 bases, leaving 14 bases between the germline ends. The CDR3 is made up of 14 amino acids. CDR3 amino acids: CASSSRGGEQPQHF. CDR3 DNA sequence: TGCGCCAGCAGCTCAAGGGGGGGCGAACAGCCCCAGCATTTT.

The V and J genes are TRBV5-1 and TRBJ1-1, with 7 bases identical to TRBD1. CDR1 and CDR2 from the germline V gene are SGHRS and YFSETQ. The CDR3 extends over 13 amino acids. The V segment lost 9 bases and the J segment 3 bases; nucleotides outside the gene matches: 8. CDR3 bases: TGCGCCACAGCAGCAACAGGGGACACTGAAGCTTTCTTT. Its protein is CATAATGDTEAFF.